These T cell receptor beta chains were read from a single sample in a study of tumor and adjacent non-tumor tissue in lung cancer. TCRdb itself ran the multiplex PCR reads through MiXCR, one entry per CDR3 protein. The sample yields tens of thousands of distinct CDR3 sequences, roughly two thirds seen once. Sequenced input: lung tumor tissue. The receptors come from a woman aged 40 to 50 with non-small cell lung cancer. The CDR3 runs from the conserved cysteine through the conserved F or W. A D gene is named only where the DNA matches it firmly. Size values are once, few and many counts, or a class for expanded clones, and some rows have none.

once,TRBJ1-1,TRBV29-1,NA,CSVRVGFTEAFF,TGCAGTGTCCGGGTAGGGTTCACTGAAGCTTTCTTT
NA,TRBJ1-5,TRBV20-1,TRBD1,CSASYRDRDHDQAQHF,TGCAGTGCTTCTTACCGGGACAGGGACCACGATCAGGCCCAGCATTTT
many,TRBJ2-1,TRBV5-1,NA,CASSLSRVGDLGNEQFF,TGCGCCAGCAGCTTGTCCAGAGTCGGAGACCTGGGGAATGAGCAGTTCTTC
NA,TRBJ1-5,TRBV6-6,NA,CASSFSGNSNQPHHF,TGTGCCAGCAGTTTCAGCGGGAATAGCAATCAGCCCCACCATTTT
NA,TRBJ2-7,TRBV10-2,TRBD1,CASGSDRSNEQYF,TGCGCCAGCGGTTCGGACAGGAGCAACGAACAGTACTTC
NA,TRBJ2-1,TRBV6-1,TRBD2,CASSEGTSGVGERFF,TGTGCCAGCAGTGAGGGGACTAGCGGGGTTGGTGAGCGGTTCTTT
many,TRBJ1-2,TRBV12-3/TRBV12-4,NA,CASSLSTINYGYTF,TGTGCCAGCAGTTTATCTACAATTAACTATGGCTACACCTTC
NA,TRBJ1-6,TRBV11-2,NA,CASSLELTDNSPLHF,TGTGCCAGCAGCTTAGAGTTGACAGATAATTCACCTCTCCACTTT
many,TRBJ2-6,TRBV13,TRBD1,CASSLGLGQGSGANVLTF,TGTGCCAGCAGCTTAGGCCTCGGACAGGGGTCTGGGGCCAACGTCCTGACTTTC
many,TRBJ2-7,TRBV6-5,TRBD1,CASSKPGTGNYEQYF,TGTGCCAGCAGTAAGCCCGGGACAGGGAACTACGAGCAGTACTTC
NA,TRBJ2-7,TRBV14,NA,CVSSQALEALEQYF,TGTGTCAGCAGCCAAGCCTTAGAAGCCCTCGAGCAGTACTTC
NA,TRBJ1-5,TRBV12-3/TRBV12-4,NA,CASSYLGSNQHQHF,TGTGCCAGCAGTTATTTGGGGAGCAATCAGCACCAGCATTTC
NA,TRBJ1-4,TRBV28,NA,CASSRGQSTNEKPFF,TGTGCCAGCAGCCGAGGACAGTCAACTAATGAAAAACCGTTTTTT
NA,TRBJ2-5,TRBV29-1,NA,CSVGGRGMETQYF,TGCAGCGTTGGAGGCAGGGGCATGGAGACCCAGTACTTC
NA,TRBJ2-1,TRBV4-2,TRBD2,CASSQEHSGSKSNEQFF,TGTGCCAGCAGCCAAGAACATAGCGGGAGCAAATCCAATGAGCAGTTCTTC
many,TRBJ2-3,TRBV13,NA,CASSLRVTDTQYF,TGTGCCAGCAGCTTACGGGTCACAGATACGCAGTATTTT
few,TRBJ2-1,TRBV11-2,NA,CASSLDKDNEQFF,TGTGCCAGCAGCCTGGACAAGGATAATGAGCAGTTTTTC
many,TRBJ2-2,TRBV6-6,NA,CASSYNSNTGELFF,TGTGCCAGCAGTTATAACTCGAACACCGGGGAGCTGTTTTTT
NA,TRBJ2-5,TRBV11-3,NA,CASSLEQSRRETQYF,TGTGCCAGCAGCTTAGAACAGTCCCGCAGGGAGACCCAGTACTTC
once,TRBJ2-3,TRBV5-1,NA,CASSFGASSESSTDTQYF,TGCGCCAGTAGCTTCGGCGCGAGTAGCGAGAGCAGCACAGATACGCAGTATTTT
NA,TRBJ2-3,TRBV28,TRBD2,CASSLAQGPAGGTYTLSTDTQYF,TGTGCCAGCAGTTTGGCTCAGGGACCAGCGGGAGGGACTTATACCCTTAGTACAGATACACAGTATTTT
many,TRBJ2-1,TRBV29-1,NA,CSVGASGNEQFF,TGCAGCGTTGGGGCTAGTGGCAATGAGCAGTTCTTC
NA,TRBJ2-1,TRBV5-6,NA,CANSLVGRNEQFF,TGTGCCAACAGCTTGGTCGGTAGAAATGAACAGTTCTTC
many,TRBJ1-4,TRBV5-1,NA,CASSLAEEEKLFF,TGCGCCAGCAGCTTGGCGGAGGAGGAAAAACTGTTTTTT
once,TRBJ2-7,TRBV6-1,NA,CASLGGSFYEQYF,TGTGCCAGCCTCGGAGGCAGCTTCTACGAGCAGTACTTC
NA,TRBJ2-2,TRBV4-2,NA,CASSQGGHNTGELFF,TGTGCCAGCAGCCAAGGAGGACATAACACCGGGGAGTTGTTTTTT
NA,TRBJ2-7,TRBV28,NA,CASTLLTGRVEQYF,TGTGCCAGCACTTTACTGACAGGTCGGGTCGAGCAGTACTTC
NA,TRBJ2-1,TRBV11-3,NA,CASSGGSYYNEQFF,TGTGCCAGCAGCGGGGGGAGCTACTACAATGAGCAATTCTTC
many,TRBJ2-7,TRBV5-4,TRBD1,CASSSRQGSSYEQYF,TGTGCCAGCAGCTCGAGACAGGGGAGCTCCTACGAGCAGTACTTC
NA,TRBJ2-1,TRBV19,NA,CASSLGSEQFF,TGTGCCAGTAGCCTAGGCTCTGAGCAGTTCTTC
NA,TRBJ1-5,TRBV28,NA,CTSSLGRQPQHF,TGTACCAGCAGTTTGGGTCGCCAGCCCCAACATTTT
NA,TRBJ1-1,TRBV11-2,NA,CASSRQSNNEAFF,TGTGCCAGCAGCCGACAGTCCAACAATGAGGCTTTCTTT